This TCR beta chain was identified in a study of T cells in Graves' hyperthyroidism and ophthalmopathy. Study at large: Peripheral blood samples were taken at initial diagnosis, prior to any treatment. General observations from the study: Ophthalmopathy was model-predicted a median around seven months pre-onset.

This clonotype was counted only a few times. Its matching antigen is unknown. RNA transcripts provided the source from which TCR beta CDR3 regions were amplified. The HTBI primer set was used in a first-round RT-PCR of the TCR CDR3. TCRdb redid the calling of the multiplex PCR reads with MiXCR, one entry per CDR3 protein. The sample lists about 480,000 distinct CDR3 sequences, around a quarter seen once, with approximately 10% in the top ten. Germline V gene sequence: CDR1 MGHRA, CDR2 YSYEKL. V dropped 0 bases and J dropped 8 bases, with 13 bases sitting between them. The length of the CDR3 is 14 residues. Ophthalmopathy in the patients scored at least 3 on Clinical Activity Score and at least 4 on NOSPECS grade, lasting under 3 months.

This chain uses TRBV4-1 with TRBJ1-1; D not resolved. The clonotype was recovered from a woman younger than 45 with Graves' ophthalmopathy. The specimen was blood. The CDR3 DNA reads as TGCGCCAGCAGCCAAGAAAGCTTGGCTTTGGAAGCTTTCTTT. Translating it yields CASSQESLALEAFF.